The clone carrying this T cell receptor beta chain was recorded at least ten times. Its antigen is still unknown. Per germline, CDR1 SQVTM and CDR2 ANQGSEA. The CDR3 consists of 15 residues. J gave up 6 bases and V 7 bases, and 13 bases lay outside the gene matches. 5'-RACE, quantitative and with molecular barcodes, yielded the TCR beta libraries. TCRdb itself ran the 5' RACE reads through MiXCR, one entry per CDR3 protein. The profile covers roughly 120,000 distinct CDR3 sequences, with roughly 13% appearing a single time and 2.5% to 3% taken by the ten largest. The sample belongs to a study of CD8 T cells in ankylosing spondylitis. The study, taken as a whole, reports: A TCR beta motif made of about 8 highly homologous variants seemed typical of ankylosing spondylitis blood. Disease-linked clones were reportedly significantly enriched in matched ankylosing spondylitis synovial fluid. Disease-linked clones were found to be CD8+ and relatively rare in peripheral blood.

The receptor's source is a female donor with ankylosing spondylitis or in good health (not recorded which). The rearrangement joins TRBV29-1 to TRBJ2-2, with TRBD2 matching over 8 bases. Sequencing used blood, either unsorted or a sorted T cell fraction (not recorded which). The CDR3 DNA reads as TGCAGCGCCAGCCCCGGGACTAGTGGGGCCGGGGAGCTGTTTTTT. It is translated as CSASPGTSGAGELFF.